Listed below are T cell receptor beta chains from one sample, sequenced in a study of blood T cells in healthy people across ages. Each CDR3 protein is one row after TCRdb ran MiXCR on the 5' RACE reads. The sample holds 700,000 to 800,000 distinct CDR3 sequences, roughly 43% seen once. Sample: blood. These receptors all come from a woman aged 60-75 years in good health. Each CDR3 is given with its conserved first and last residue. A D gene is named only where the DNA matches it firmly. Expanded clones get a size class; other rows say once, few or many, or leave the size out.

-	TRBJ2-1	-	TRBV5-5	CASSLSGGGEQFF	TGTGCCAGCAGCTTGTCAGGGGGGGGTGAGCAGTTCTTC
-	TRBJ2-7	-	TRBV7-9	CASSLKDYEQYF	TGTGCCAGCAGCCTTAAGGACTACGAGCAGTACTTC
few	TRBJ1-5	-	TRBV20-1	CSASQTGQPQHF	TGCAGTGCTAGCCAGACCGGACAGCCCCAGCATTTT
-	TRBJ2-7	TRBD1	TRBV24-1	CATSDRDRDEQYF	TGTGCCACCAGTGACCGGGACAGGGACGAGCAGTACTTC
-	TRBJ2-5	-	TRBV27	CAIAGPGETQYF	TGTGCCATTGCGGGACCGGGGGAGACCCAGTACTTC
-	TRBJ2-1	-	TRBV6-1	CASSEPGLKETQFF	TGTGCCAGCAGTGAACCCGGACTAAAAGAGACCCAGTTCTTC
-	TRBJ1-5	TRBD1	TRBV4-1	CASSPSGIRQGANQPQHF	TGCGCCAGCAGCCCTTCCGGAATCCGACAGGGCGCTAATCAGCCCCAGCATTTT
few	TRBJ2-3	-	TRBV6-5	CASSPSYGIEGQYF	TGTGCCAGCAGTCCTTCCTACGGGATTGAGGGGCAGTATTTT
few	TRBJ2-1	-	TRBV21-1	CASSKALANEQFF	TGTGCCAGCAGCAAAGCGCTAGCCAATGAGCAGTTCTTC
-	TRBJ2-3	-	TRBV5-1	CASRAEQGSDTQYF	TGCGCCAGCAGGGCGGAACAGGGTTCAGATACGCAGTATTTT
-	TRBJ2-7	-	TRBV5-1	CASSGKSGNEQYF	TGCGCCAGCAGCGGGAAATCAGGGAACGAGCAGTACTTC
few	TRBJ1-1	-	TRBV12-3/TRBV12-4	CASSRSTQVAFF	TGTGCCAGCAGTCGATCGACCCAAGTGGCTTTCTTT
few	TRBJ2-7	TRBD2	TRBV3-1	CASSQGTSGNLIEQYF	TGTGCCAGCAGCCAGGGAACTAGCGGGAATTTAATCGAGCAGTACTTC
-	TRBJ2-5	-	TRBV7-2	CASGSNEQYF	TGTGCCAGCGGTAGCAATGAGCAGTACTTC
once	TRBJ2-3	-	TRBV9	CASSPRQAQETQYF	TGTGCCAGCAGCCCGCGACAAGCTCAAGAGACGCAGTATTTT
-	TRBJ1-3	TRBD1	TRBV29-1	CSTQTGPGNTIYF	TGCAGCACTCAGACAGGGCCTGGAAACACCATATATTTT
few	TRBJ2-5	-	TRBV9	CASSVDSGEETQYF	TGTGCCAGCAGCGTAGATTCCGGGGAAGAGACCCAGTACTTC
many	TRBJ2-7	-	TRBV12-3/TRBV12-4	CASSFGLYEQYF	TGTGCCAGCAGTTTTGGACTCTACGAGCAGTACTTC
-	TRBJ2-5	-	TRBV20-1	CSARHGTDQETQYF	TGCAGTGCTAGACACGGGACGGACCAAGAGACCCAGTACTTC
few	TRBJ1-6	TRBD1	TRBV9	CASSVRPGQGDNSPLHF	TGTGCCAGCAGCGTTAGGCCCGGACAGGGAGATAATTCACCCCTCCACTTT
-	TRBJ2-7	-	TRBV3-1	CASSQGVDSFVGQYF	TGTGCCAGCAGCCAAGGGGTGGACAGCTTCGTGGGGCAGTACTTC
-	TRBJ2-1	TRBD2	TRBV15	CATSRTSGSYNEQFF	TGTGCCACCAGCAGGACTAGCGGATCCTACAATGAGCAGTTCTTC